These T cell receptor beta chains were read from a single sample in a study of shared clonotypes between healthy human individuals. The assay was immunoSEQ multiplex PCR, and TCRdb's table has in-frame clones only and misses some. The sample shows about 1.5 million clones, 95% to 99% of them seen only once. Sample: naive CD4+ T cells sorted from blood. The receptors were sampled from a man in his thirties or forties in good health. Both conserved end residues are trimmed from each CDR3. Clone size, where shown, is once, few, many, or a class for clones that have expanded.

V,size,CDR3
TRBV28,-,ASKGSTDTQY
TRBV9,-,ASSVGGQGVTGELF
TRBV15,-,ATSRVGSGRMNTQY
TRBV5-8,-,ASSLPGTYGYT
TRBV18,-,ASSPLRTGNYEQY
TRBV28,-,ASSPTSGSYTQY
TRBV7-9,-,ASSFSQGASYEQY
TRBV15,-,ATSRGLAGGSDTQY
TRBV7-6,-,ASSQGTDNEKLF
TRBV5-1,-,ASSWEGGADTQY
TRBV7-3,-,ASSETSGGYSTDTQY
TRBV27,-,ASSYSADRPYNEQF
TRBV19,-,ASSTQMAGELF
TRBV6-1,-,ASSVLDRGNQPQH
TRBV4-1,-,ATIGGEPPNYGYT
TRBV29-1,-,SVGTSGGQVEQY
TRBV6-5,-,ASSSRTSGRNNEQF
TRBV5-1,-,ASTPGDRSSYEQY
TRBV6-5,-,ASSKRRGGNIQY
TRBV27,-,ASSSALTTYEQY
TRBV18,-,ASSPPSRELF
TRBV15,once,ATSIPGGSYEQY
TRBV2,-,ASSDLRLAHNEQF
TRBV27,-,ASRVRLETGELF
TRBV7-9,-,ASSSQTSGTTELF
TRBV5-1,-,ASSPTGVTGELF
TRBV19,-,ASSIRTGGSSYEQY
TRBV7-3,-,ASSLGRAYNEQF
TRBV7-2,-,ASSSFTTGSNQPQH
TRBV27,-,ASSRGLAGANVLT
TRBV2,-,ASSGERSYLGNTIY
TRBV7-9,-,ASSSVPPRETQY
TRBV10-3,-,AISDRQGTELF
TRBV7-2,-,ASSLVRREKETQY
TRBV5-4,-,ASSLITDQLSGANVLT
TRBV6-1,-,ASSGTFAAAYQPQH
TRBV28,-,ASNQAGGGETQY
TRBV29-1,-,SVERPNNEQF
TRBV7-2,-,ASSTRGDVWETQY
TRBV28,-,ASSSTGDPKGYEQY
TRBV29-1,-,SVESPGGRSEIHSYNEQF
TRBV5-1,-,ASSLVDISYEQY
TRBV5-6,-,ASSLGNGQILYEQY
TRBV13,-,ASSLGLAGLSSYEQY
TRBV28,-,ASSLRGSANTGELF
TRBV7-3,-,ASSLRGETAHNEQF